Below are 30 T cell receptor beta chains sequenced from a single sample in a study of T-cell memory formation after mild COVID-19. TCRdb re-derived calls from the 5' RACE reads in MiXCR, one entry per CDR3 protein. The sample has 150,000 to 200,000 distinct CDR3 sequences, more than 15% seen once. Sequencing used PBMCs or a T cell subset sorted from them (not recorded which). All receptors come from an adult woman who had mild COVID-19 (a few samples of this study predate the infection). Cell type and time point are not known.

The table lists this clonotype with a few counts. The chain uses TRBV7-9 and TRBJ2-7, with unresolved D. The V end lost 1 base, the J end lost 4 bases, and 8 bases lay between the germline ends. Looked up from germline, CDR1 is SEHNR and CDR2 is FQNEAQ (reference sequence). This CDR3 contains 13 residues. CDR3 sequence reads: CASSLVVTYEQYF. The CDR3 DNA reads TGTGCCAGCAGCTTAGTAGTGACTTACGAGCAGTACTTC.

The J gene is TRBJ2-3, the V gene TRBV19; TRBD1 might be the D (5 bases). The V end lost 4 bases, the J end lost 3 bases, and 11 bases lay between the germline ends. CDR1 and CDR2 from the germline V gene are LNHDA and SQIVND (reference sequence). This CDR3 comprises 14 residues. CDR3 amino acids: CASSTRVFTDTQYF. CDR3 nucleotides: TGTGCCAGTAGTACCAGGGTTTTTACAGATACGCAGTATTTT.

This clonotype came up a few times. V and J are TRBV6-6 and TRBJ2-1; 9 positions agree with TRBD2. The CDR3 contains 15 residues. CDR1 and CDR2 from the germline V gene are MNHNY and SVGAGI (reference sequence). V trimming: 7 bases; J trimming: 9 bases; junction bases outside the gene matches: 13. Here the CDR3 reads CASMRLDRGGGEQFF. DNA of the CDR3: TGTGCCAGCATGAGACTAGACCGCGGGGGGGGTGAGCAGTTCTTC.

This clonotype has just a few counts. The V and J genes are TRBV6-5 and TRBJ1-6, with D unclear. Between the trimmed V and J ends, which lost 8 bases and 0 bases, there was a span of 8 bases. The CDR3 is 14 amino acids. Germline V gene lookup returns CDR1 MNHEY and CDR2 SVGAGI. The CDR3 region has the DNA TGTGCCAGCCGGAGGGACTCCTATAATTCACCCCTCCACTTT. This sequence encodes CASRRDSYNSPLHF.

The rearrangement links TRBV25-1 to TRBJ2-1; D may correspond to TRBD1 or TRBD2 (6 bases each). The germline V gene encodes CDR1 MGHDK and CDR2 SYGVNS. This CDR3 contains 16 residues. V lost 6 bases to trimming and J lost 3 bases, with 18 bases between them. CDR3 sequence reads: CASSSRGEGGYNEQFF. CDR3 nucleotide sequence: TGTGCCAGCAGCTCTAGGGGGGAAGGCGGCTACAATGAGCAGTTCTTC.

This clonotype was found many times. The chain joins TRBV7-6 to TRBJ2-7; D is unclear. This CDR3 has 12 residues. V lost 1 base and J 5 bases, leaving 6 bases between the germline ends. Germline values: CDR1 SGHVS, CDR2 FNYEAQ. CDR3 sequence (DNA): TGTGCCAGCAGCTTAGACCGGCACGAGCAGTACTTC. Its translation is CASSLDRHEQYF.

The table lists this clonotype with a few counts. The chain joins TRBV12-3 or TRBV12-4 to TRBJ2-7; D is undetermined. The CDR3 totals 13 residues. Trimming stripped 2 bases from V and 9 bases from J, with 14 bases between. The chain's CDR3 is CASSLTTPWGQYF. CDR3 sequence (DNA): TGTGCCAGCAGTTTAACGACACCCTGGGGGCAGTACTTC.

This clonotype has just a few counts. The genes are TRBV7-2 and TRBJ2-7; D ambiguous. The germline V and J ends were trimmed by 4 bases and 6 bases, with 13 bases remaining between them. This CDR3 is 13 amino acids long. Germline V lookup: CDR1 SGHTA, CDR2 FQGNSA. The CDR3 sequence: CASSSYSVSEQYF. The CDR3 nucleotides are TGTGCCAGCAGCTCCTACAGTGTCAGCGAGCAGTACTTC.

V is TRBV5-1 and J is TRBJ1-2; D uncertain. The length of the CDR3 is 14 residues. Looked up from germline, CDR1 is SGHRS and CDR2 is YFSETQ. Trimming shortened V by 2 bases and J by 3 bases, and 11 bases separated the two germline ends. The CDR3 here is CASSFFGSDYGYTF. As DNA, the CDR3 is TGCGCCAGCAGCTTCTTTGGCTCCGACTATGGCTACACCTTC. Full variable domain (missing parts from reference TRBV5-1 and TRBJ1-2): KAGVTQTPRYLIKTRGQQVTLSCSPISGHRSVSWYQQTPGQGLQFLFEYFSETQRNKGNFPGRFSGRQFSNSRSEMNVSTLELGDSALYLCASSFFGSDYGYTFGSGTRLTVV.

V usage is TRBV4-2 and J usage is TRBJ2-5; D is uncertain. V shed 2 bases and J shed 5 bases, with 9 bases lying between them. There are 13 residues in the CDR3. Germline V lookup: CDR1 LGHNA, CDR2 YNFKEQ. The CDR3 DNA reads TGTGCCAGCAGCCAACGTCTGGGGGAGACCCAGTACTTC. Translated: CASSQRLGETQYF.

This chain joins TRBV5-1 and TRBJ1-1; 7 bases map to TRBD1. This CDR3 comprises 14 residues. J was trimmed by 7 bases and V by 4 bases; bases with no gene match: 10. CDR1 and CDR2 from the germline V gene are SGHRS and YFSETQ. The CDR3 loop reads CASSQTTGSSEAFF. The CDR3 DNA follows: TGCGCCAGCAGCCAAACGACAGGGTCTAGTGAAGCTTTCTTT.

The gene calls are TRBV12-3 or TRBV12-4 and TRBJ2-3, with 10 bases lining up with TRBD2. CDR3 length: 16 amino acids. J was trimmed by 4 bases and V by 5 bases; bases with no gene match: 9. The CDR3 DNA sequence: TGTGCCAGCAGTCTACGAGCGGGGGGGCTTGCAGATACGCAGTATTTT. The encoded protein is CASSLRAGGLADTQYF.

This clonotype was seen more than once but under ten times. The chain combines TRBV20-1 with TRBJ2-7; TRBD1 matches at 11 bases. The ends lost 2 bases at V and 4 bases at J; junction bases unmatched: 4. The CDR3 sequence is 14 residues long. The V gene's germline CDR1 is DFQATT and CDR2 SNEGSKA (reference sequence). This chain's CDR3 is CSARSRDRGYEQYF. As DNA, the CDR3 is TGCAGTGCTAGATCTCGGGACAGGGGGTACGAGCAGTACTTC.

The chain is built from TRBV10-3 and TRBJ2-1, with a possible D match to TRBD1 (6 bases). The CDR3 contains 15 residues. Germline V lookup: CDR1 ENHRY, CDR2 SYGVKD. Trimming took off 0 bases at V and 7 bases at J, with 13 bases between the two ends. The DNA for the CDR3 is TGTGCCATCAGTGAGTCGGGTCAGGGGTGGAATGAGCAGTTCTTC. Amino acid sequence: CAISESGQGWNEQFF.

This clonotype was seen a handful of times. CDR3 amino acids: CASSLRTRNTGELFF. The DNA of the CDR3 is TGTGCCAGCAGTCTACGGACTAGGAACACCGGGGAGCTGTTTTTT. The chain carries TRBV2 and TRBJ2-2, with 7 bases lining up with TRBD2. From germline, CDR1 is SNHLY and CDR2 FYNNEI. Trimming at V came to 5 bases and at J to 1 base, leaving 4 bases not matched to a gene. The CDR3 totals 15 residues.

The genes are TRBV7-2 and TRBJ2-3; 12 nucleotides line up with TRBD2. CDR3 length: 16 residues. Trimming at V came to 4 bases and at J to 1 base, leaving 3 bases not matched to a gene. Germline values: CDR1 SGHTA, CDR2 FQGNSA. The CDR3 DNA reads TGTGCCAGCAGCTCCTCTAGCGGGAGGGGCACAGATACGCAGTATTTT. It encodes CASSSSSGRGTDTQYF.

This clonotype was detected ten times or more. V and J are TRBV3-1 and TRBJ2-1, with a possible D match to TRBD1 (6 bases). Trimming stripped 1 base from V and 2 bases from J, with 15 bases between. The CDR3 consists of 17 residues. Germline V CDR1 and CDR2: LGHDT, YNNKEL (reference sequence). The CDR3 here is CASSQGLGQNTYNEQFF. The CDR3 DNA reads as TGTGCCAGCAGCCAAGGACTTGGACAGAACACCTACAATGAGCAGTTCTTC.

This clonotype was counted between two and nine times. The rearrangement uses TRBV12-3 or TRBV12-4 and TRBJ2-3; 7 positions match TRBD1. The ends lost 6 bases at V and 4 bases at J; junction bases unmatched: 4. This CDR3 contains 13 residues. The CDR3, as DNA: TGTGCCAGCAGAGGGACAGCCCCAGATACGCAGTATTTT. Translation: CASRGTAPDTQYF.

This clonotype was seen repeatedly, ten times or more. The chain links TRBV7-3 to TRBJ2-1, with D unresolved. This CDR3 comprises 14 residues. Trimming took off 7 bases at V and 7 bases at J, with 17 bases between the two ends. CDR1 SGHTA and CDR2 FQGTGA come from the germline V gene. CDR3: CASNPPRAWNEQFF. CDR3 bases: TGTGCCAGCAACCCTCCAAGGGCCTGGAATGAGCAGTTCTTC.

This clonotype was recorded a few times. This chain uses TRBV12-3 or TRBV12-4 with TRBJ1-4, with 7 bases identical to TRBD1. Trimming cost V 7 bases and J 1 base; bases outside gene matches: 12. CDR3 size: 17 residues. Here the CDR3 reads CASIPPRGTETNEKLFF. CDR3 coding DNA: TGTGCCAGCATCCCTCCTCGAGGGACAGAAACTAATGAAAAACTGTTTTTT.

The table lists this clonotype with a few counts. The rearrangement uses TRBV20-1 and TRBJ2-5; unclear D gene. Trimming removed 3 bases from V and 1 base from J, with 9 bases in between. There are 13 residues in the CDR3. Germline V gene sequence: CDR1 DFQATT, CDR2 SNEGSKA (reference sequence). CDR3 amino acids: CSARVPIQETQYF. The CDR3 DNA follows: TGCAGTGCTAGGGTTCCTATCCAAGAGACCCAGTACTTC.

This clonotype was detected ten times or more. This chain links TRBV12-3 or TRBV12-4 with TRBJ2-6, with a tentative D call TRBD1 (5 bases). V was pared by 6 bases and J by 2 bases, with 23 bases between. This CDR3 comprises 19 residues. CDR3 nucleotides: TGTGCCAGCAGGCGAGAAGTAATCGTACAGGTCACTGGGGCCAACGTCCTGACTTTC. Translated: CASRREVIVQVTGANVLTF.

This clonotype turned up a few times. Sequence at one end of the junction differs from germline and may be a read error. This chain links TRBV7-7 with TRBJ2-1, with D maybe TRBD2 (6 bases). Per germline, CDR1 SSHAT and CDR2 FNYEAQ (reference sequence). The CDR3 is made up of 15 amino acids. The CDR3 coding sequence is TGTGCTAGCAGCATCCAAGCGGGTTCCTACAATGAGCAGTTCTTC. It yields the protein CASSIQAGSYNEQFF.

This chain links TRBV7-9 with TRBJ2-5, with D unresolved. Germline CDR1 is SEHNR and CDR2 is FQNEAQ (reference sequence). Trimming removed 1 base at V and 7 bases at J, with 7 bases between. The CDR3 runs to 12 residues. The CDR3 loop reads CASSLEGLTQYF. CDR3 bases: TGTGCCAGCAGCTTAGAAGGGTTGACCCAGTACTTC.

The chain has TRBV7-9 and TRBJ2-3; D call uncertain. V lost 1 base and J 10 bases, leaving 6 bases between the germline ends. CDR3 size: 11 residues. Germline V gene sequence: CDR1 SEHNR, CDR2 FQNEAQ (reference sequence). The CDR3 nucleotides are TGTGCCAGCAGCTTAGGAGAGGCGCAGTATTTT. This sequence encodes CASSLGEAQYF.

This clonotype occurred a few times. The gene calls are TRBV20-1 and TRBJ2-7; 10 bases line up with TRBD2. V was pared by 0 bases and J by 4 bases, with 3 bases of the junction left unmatched. Germline V lookup: CDR1 DFQATT, CDR2 SNEGSKA (reference sequence). This CDR3 spans 14 amino acids. The CDR3: CSAREASGSYEQYF. The CDR3 nucleotides are TGCAGTGCTAGAGAGGCTAGCGGGAGTTACGAGCAGTACTTC.

This chain uses TRBV5-1 with TRBJ1-1; TRBD1 matches 7 bases. V dropped 3 bases and J dropped 4; count of bases not matched to a gene: 9. Germline CDR1 SGHRS, CDR2 YFSETQ. The CDR3 has 15 amino acids. CDR3 sequence: CASSSLQGSGTEAFF. The CDR3 nucleotides are TGCGCCAGCAGCTCTCTACAGGGGTCAGGCACTGAAGCTTTCTTT.

This clonotype has at least ten counts. The chain combines TRBV7-8 with TRBJ1-2; D is perhaps TRBD1 (6 bases). CDR3 length: 17 residues. Deletions cut 2 bases from V and 4 bases from J, with 20 bases between. The germline gives CDR1 SGHVS, CDR2 FQNEAQ. CDR3 bases: TGTGCCAGCAGCTTATGGTCGCTCCGGGGGCGCGGCTATGGCTACACCTTC. Protein product: CASSLWSLRGRGYGYTF.

This clonotype was seen only a few times. The rearrangement links TRBV12-3 or TRBV12-4 to TRBJ1-1; D not resolved. The V end lost 2 bases, the J end lost 5 bases, and 12 bases lay between the germline ends. The CDR3 has 14 residues. CDR3 in DNA: TGTGCCAGCAGTTTAAGGAGCGGGAGAACTGAAGCTTTCTTT. Translating it yields CASSLRSGRTEAFF.

This clonotype was counted between two and nine times. The chain carries TRBV18 and TRBJ2-5; 8 nucleotides line up with TRBD1. Trimming cost V 3 bases and J 5 bases; bases outside gene matches: 2. There are 13 residues in the CDR3. Germline loops: CDR1 KGHSH, CDR2 LQKENI. CDR3: CASSPDRDETQYF. DNA of the CDR3: TGTGCCAGCTCACCGGACAGGGATGAGACCCAGTACTTC.